This T cell receptor (beta chain) stems from a study of T cells after yellow fever vaccination. In TCRdb, the 5' RACE reads were re-called with MiXCR into one record per CDR3 protein. Of some 340,000 distinct CDR3 sequences detected, roughly 4% appear once; the ten largest clones hold 20% to 25%. Between the trimmed V and J ends, which lost 5 bases and 1 base, there was a span of 19 bases. The CDR3 loop spans 17 amino acids. CDR1 is LGHNA, CDR2 YSLEER, per germline. This clonotype appeared a few times. The chain uses TRBV4-3 and TRBJ2-3; D tentatively reads TRBD1 or TRBD2 (6 bases each). Sequencing was performed on PBMCs, taken 5 days after the yellow fever booster vaccination. This TCR derives from a man aged 18 to 29 who received the YFV17D yellow fever vaccine. The CDR3 loop reads CASSWERGGHGTDTQYF. The CDR3 DNA reads TGCGCCAGCAGCTGGGAGCGAGGGGGGCACGGCACAGATACGCAGTATTTT.